The sample holds one count of the clone carrying this T cell receptor beta chain. The junction had 7 bases not matched to a gene; V was cut back by 5 bases and J by 5 bases. The V gene's germline CDR1 is MNHEY and CDR2 SVGAGI. This CDR3 spans 14 amino acids. The use of a sample-barcoded 5' primer and a J-beta primer mix characterized a second PCR of roughly 7 to 11 cycles. Any given sample supplied a minimum of 2.5 million CDR3-containing paired-end reads. TCRdb re-called the 5' RACE reads with MiXCR, one entry per CDR3 protein. The repertoire holds fewer than 1,000,000 distinct CDR3 sequences, with around two fifths as singletons. They isolated at least 6.5 million PBMCs from each sample. This record belongs to a study of blood T cells in healthy people across ages.

This TCR was sampled from a man aged 55 to 70 in good health. The genes are TRBV6-5 and TRBJ1-1, with 8 bases identical to TRBD1. The sequencing sample was made of blood. The CDR3 spells CASSEDRGPTEAFF. In DNA, the CDR3 is TGTGCCAGCAGTGAAGACAGGGGCCCTACTGAAGCTTTCTTT.